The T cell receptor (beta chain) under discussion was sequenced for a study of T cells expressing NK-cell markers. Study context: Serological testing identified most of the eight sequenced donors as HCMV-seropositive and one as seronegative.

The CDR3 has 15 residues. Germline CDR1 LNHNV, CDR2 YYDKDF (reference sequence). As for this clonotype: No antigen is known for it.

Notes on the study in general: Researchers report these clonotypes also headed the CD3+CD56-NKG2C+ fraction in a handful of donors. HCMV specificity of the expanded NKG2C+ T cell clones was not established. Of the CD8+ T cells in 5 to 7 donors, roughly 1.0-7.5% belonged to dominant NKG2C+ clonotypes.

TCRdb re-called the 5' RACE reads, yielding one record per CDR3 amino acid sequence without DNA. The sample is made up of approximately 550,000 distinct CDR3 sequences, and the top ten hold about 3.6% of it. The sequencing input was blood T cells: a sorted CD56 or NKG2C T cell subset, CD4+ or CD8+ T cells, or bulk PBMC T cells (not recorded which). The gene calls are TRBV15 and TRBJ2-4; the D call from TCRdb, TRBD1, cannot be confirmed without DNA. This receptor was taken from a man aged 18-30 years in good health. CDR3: CATSPPGVSKNIQYF.